Following are 27 T cell receptor beta chains from one sample sequenced in a study of a mutant IDH1 vaccine in newly diagnosed glioma. Method: immunoSEQ multiplex PCR; TCRdb's copy keeps in-frame clones and lacks some. The sample shows about 36,000 clones, just under 80% of them seen only once. As for time point: baseline, week 1 (first vaccination visit). The treatment is: pre-vaccination baseline after standard-of-care therapy. The sample was PBMCs, taken from a glioma patient treated with radiotherapy, temozolomide or both. The receptors originated from a man in his forties with glioma. Some clones in this sample may be carry-over from other donors' samples.

The chain joins TRBV5-1 to TRBJ1-6, with D maybe TRBD1 (5 bases). CDR3 size: 14 residues. The ends were cut back, 5 bases at V and 7 bases at J, with 13 bases in the middle. CDR1 is SGHRS and CDR2 is YFSETQ in the germline V gene. The CDR3 reads CASRGTGRNSPLHF. The CDR3 region has the DNA TGCGCCAGCAGAGGAACAGGAAGGAATTCACCCCTCCACTTT.

The genes are TRBV6-5 and TRBJ2-1; TRBD2 matches 10 bases. Losses at the gene ends were 4 bases for V and 5 bases for J; bases not matched to a gene: 8. The length of the CDR3 is 16 residues. The V gene's germline CDR1 is MNHEY and CDR2 SVGAGI. The CDR3 coding sequence is TGTGCCAGCAGTTCTCTAGCGGGGGAATCCCACAATGAGCAGTTCTTC. It is translated as CASSSLAGESHNEQFF.

The gene calls are TRBV7-2 and TRBJ2-7; 9 bases fit TRBD2. The V and J ends lost 1 base and 2 bases, in that order; junction bases with no gene match: 3. Germline V gene sequence: CDR1 SGHTA, CDR2 FQGNSA. The CDR3 has 15 residues. CDR3: CASSLGLAGTYEQYF. The CDR3 DNA reads as TGTGCCAGCAGCTTAGGGCTAGCGGGGACCTACGAGCAGTACTTC.

The rearrangement links TRBV7-3 to TRBJ1-1; D gene uncertain. The CDR3 sequence is 13 residues long. Trimming took off 5 bases at V and 1 base at J, with 8 bases between the two ends. Germline assignment: CDR1 SGHTA and CDR2 FQGTGA. The DNA for the CDR3 is TGTGCCAGCAGCCGAACACCGAACACTGAAGCTTTCTTT. Translated, it gives CASSRTPNTEAFF.

The chain uses TRBV2 and TRBJ2-2; 10 nucleotides match TRBD2. Germline V gives CDR1 SNHLY, CDR2 FYNNEI. This CDR3 contains 16 residues. J lost 3 bases, V lost 6 bases, and 7 bases had no gene match. The CDR3 sequence is CASSGSGGAYTGELFF. Written as DNA, the CDR3 is TGTGCCAGCAGCGGGAGCGGGGGGGCCTACACCGGGGAGCTGTTTTTT.

V usage is TRBV9 and J usage is TRBJ1-4; tentative D call: TRBD1 (5 bases). The CDR3 extends over 16 amino acids. The V and J ends lost 3 bases and 8 bases respectively, with 20 bases between them. Looked up from germline, CDR1 is SGDLS and CDR2 is YYNGEE. CDR3 residues: CASSAGTGGGVEKLFF. The CDR3 bases are TGTGCCAGCAGCGCGGGCACGGGGGGAGGTGTCGAAAAACTGTTTTTT.

The chain joins TRBV21-1 to TRBJ2-2; no check of the table's D call, TRBD2, against the DNA was made. TRBV21-1 represents a pseudogene. This CDR3 has 16 amino acids. For the CDR3, the DNA is TGTGCCAGCAGCAATATGACTAGCGGGGGAACCGGGGAGCTGTTTTTT. It specifies CASSNMTSGGTGELFF.

The chain employs TRBV5-6 and TRBJ1-3, with D perhaps TRBD1 (6 bases). The V gene's germline CDR1 is SGHDT and CDR2 YYEEEE. V was pared by 4 bases and J by 0 bases, with 20 bases between. This CDR3 region has 18 residues. In DNA form, the CDR3 reads TGTGCCAGCAGCCCGAGGAGACAGGCACTTCTCTCTGGAAACACCATATATTTT. Encoded protein: CASSPRRQALLSGNTIYF.

The gene calls are TRBV5-1 and TRBJ1-2; no definite D call. The germline gives CDR1 SGHRS, CDR2 YFSETQ. Between the trimmed V and J ends, which lost 0 bases and 7 bases, there was a span of 10 bases. The CDR3 covers 13 residues. The CDR3 sequence is CASSLVGFRGYTF. CDR3 bases: TGCGCCAGCAGCTTGGTTGGGTTCCGTGGCTACACCTTC.

The rearrangement uses TRBV7-9 and TRBJ1-1, with D uncertain. Germline V lookup: CDR1 SEHNR, CDR2 FQNEAQ (reference sequence). The V gene lost 2 bases and the J gene lost 1 base, with 5 bases spanning the gap. This CDR3 comprises 13 residues. The CDR3 is CASSLQANTEAFF. The CDR3 nucleotides read TGTGCCAGCAGCTTACAGGCGAACACTGAAGCTTTCTTT.

The rearrangement joins TRBV14 to TRBJ1-4; unclear D gene. The CDR3 length is 14 residues. Trimming removed 4 bases at V and 8 bases at J, with 14 bases between. Germline V gene data show CDR1 as SGHDN and CDR2 as FVKESK. In DNA, the CDR3 is TGTGCCAGCAGCCCCCCCGGGTTGGCCGAAAAACTGTTTTTT. Protein sequence: CASSPPGLAEKLFF.

The genes are TRBV7-7 and TRBJ2-2; maybe TRBD1 (6 bases). The CDR3 has 16 residues. Trimming cost V 3 bases and J 1 base, with 12 bases left between them. Germline lookup yields CDR1 SSHAT and CDR2 FNYEAQ (reference sequence). CDR3: CASSFNSGQNTGELFF. The CDR3 DNA follows: TGTGCCAGCAGCTTTAATTCGGGACAGAACACCGGGGAGCTGTTTTTT.

This clone is a singleton in its sample. J is TRBJ1-6 and V is TRBV19, with a possible D match to TRBD1 (5 bases). CDR1 and CDR2 from the germline V gene are LNHDA and SQIVND (reference sequence). The CDR3 has 15 amino acids. The V gene lost 4 bases and the J gene lost 9 bases, with 16 bases spanning the gap. The CDR3 nucleotides are TGTGCCAGTAGTAGTGGCCGTGGGGGAACTTCACCCCTCCACTTT. This sequence encodes CASSSGRGGTSPLHF. Complete variable domain (other parts from reference TRBV19 and TRBJ1-6): DGGITQSPKYLFRKEGQNVTLSCEQNLNHDAMYWYRQDPGQGLRLIYYSQIVNDFQKGDIAEGYSVSREKKESFPLTVTSAQKNPTAFYLCASSSGRGGTSPLHFGNGTRLTVT.

The chain links TRBV19 to TRBJ2-7, with D hard to call. CDR3 length: 17 residues. V was clipped by 2 bases and J by 7 bases, with 24 bases between them. Germline lookup yields CDR1 LNHDA and CDR2 SQIVND (reference sequence). CDR3 protein: CASSIRFPASTLREQYF. DNA for the CDR3: TGTGCCAGTAGTATAAGGTTTCCGGCGAGCACCTTGAGAGAGCAGTACTTC.

The rearrangement uses TRBV10-3 and TRBJ1-1; the D is unclear. Looked up from germline, CDR1 is ENHRY and CDR2 is SYGVKD. This CDR3 region has 14 residues. Trimming cost V 0 bases and J 1 base, with 6 bases left between them. The CDR3 spells CAISESMENTEAFF. In nucleotides, the CDR3 is TGTGCCATCAGTGAGTCGATGGAGAACACTGAAGCTTTCTTT.

The chain recombines TRBV25-1 with TRBJ1-2; no definite D call. The CDR3 is 11 amino acids. CDR1 and CDR2 (germline): MGHDK, SYGVNS. The ends were cut back, 0 bases at V and 6 bases at J, with 2 bases in the middle. The CDR3 sequence: CASSEYDGYTF. The CDR3 nucleotides are TGTGCCAGCAGTGAATACGATGGCTACACCTTC.

This clone occurred a few times. The rearrangement joins TRBV30 to TRBJ2-2; no firm D call. Germline V CDR1 and CDR2: GTSNPN, SVGIG (reference sequence). V gave up 4 bases and J gave up 1 base, with 7 bases separating them. This CDR3 is built from 13 residues. CDR3 in DNA: TGTGCCTGGAAAGCCTGGAACACCGGGGAGCTGTTTTTT. Its translation: CAWKAWNTGELFF.

This clone was detected only a few times. The chain uses TRBV5-1 and TRBJ2-1, with D perhaps matching TRBD2 (5 bases). Germline assignment: CDR1 SGHRS and CDR2 YFSETQ. V lost 0 bases and J 5 bases, leaving 12 bases between the germline ends. CDR3 length: 15 amino acids. The CDR3 protein is CASSLARGINNEQFF. CDR3 coding DNA: TGCGCCAGCAGCTTGGCCAGAGGGATTAACAATGAGCAGTTCTTC.

Relative to its sample, this clone is medium-sized. The chain uses TRBV4-1 and TRBJ1-5; 8 bases agree with TRBD1. The CDR3 consists of 16 residues. The ends lost 0 bases at V and 3 bases at J; junction bases unmatched: 4. Looked up from germline, CDR1 is MGHRA and CDR2 is YSYEKL. Here the CDR3 reads CASSQEGGQVNQPQHF. For the CDR3, the DNA is TGCGCCAGCAGCCAAGAGGGGGGACAGGTCAATCAGCCCCAGCATTTT.

This chain uses TRBV5-1 with TRBJ2-3; 12 nucleotides agree with TRBD2. The CDR3 extends over 16 amino acids. Per the germline V gene, CDR1 is SGHRS and CDR2 is YFSETQ. V trimming: 4 bases; J trimming: 1 base; junction bases outside the gene matches: 4. CDR3 in amino acids: CASSTRLAGGTDTQYF. The DNA for the CDR3 is TGCGCCAGCAGCACCCGACTAGCGGGGGGCACAGATACGCAGTATTTT.

The DNA for the CDR3 is TGTGCCAGCAGCTCGGGACAACCGAGCACCGGGGAGCTGTTTTTT. Residues: CASSSGQPSTGELFF. The gene calls are TRBV11-3 and TRBJ2-2; possible D gene TRBD1, 6 bases. The CDR3 is 15 amino acids. CDR1 is SGHNT and CDR2 is YENEEA in the germline V gene. V lost 4 bases and J lost 4, with 13 bases in between. Looking up the rest from reference TRBV11-3 and TRBJ2-2 gives the full variable domain: EAGVVQSPRYKIIEKKQPVAFWCNPISGHNTLYWYLQNLGQGPELLIRYENEEAVDDSQLPKDRFSAERLKGVDSTLKIQPAELGDSAVYLCASSSGQPSTGELFFGEGSRLTVL.

The chain combines TRBV30 with TRBJ1-5, with a weak D call TRBD1 (5 bases). Germline V gene sequence: CDR1 GTSNPN, CDR2 SVGIG (reference sequence). The CDR3 contains 11 residues. V dropped 1 base and J dropped 9 bases, with 7 bases sitting between them. The DNA of the CDR3 is TGTGCCTGGAGTGACGGGGGGCCCCAGCATTTT. Its protein is CAWSDGGPQHF.

This clone was seen a handful of times. The rearrangement uses TRBV5-1 and TRBJ1-1; D perhaps matches TRBD1 (5 bases). The CDR3 covers 14 residues. The germline CDR1 and CDR2 sequences are SGHRS and YFSETQ. The ends were cut back, 1 base at V and 5 bases at J, with 12 bases in the middle. The CDR3 region has the DNA TGCGCCAGCAGCTTGAATTCAGAGGGGACTGAAGCTTTCTTT. Protein sequence: CASSLNSEGTEAFF.

With regard to this clone: The junction shows a germline mismatch at one end, possibly a read error. The chain joins TRBV5-4 to TRBJ2-7; 11 positions agree with TRBD1. The CDR3 length is 16 residues. Germline V gene data show CDR1 as SGHNT and CDR2 as YYREEE (reference sequence). The CDR3 protein is CASSLLGGTGGYEQYF. CDR3 nucleotide sequence: TGCGCCAGCAGCTTATTGGGTGGGACAGGGGGCTACGAGCAGTACTTC.

V gene TRBV5-5 combines with J gene TRBJ1-1; D not resolved. This CDR3 spans 14 amino acids. The germline V gene has CDR1 SGHKS and CDR2 YYEKEE (reference sequence). V was cut by 0 bases and J by 4 bases, with 10 bases left in between. The CDR3 protein is CASSLGGIGTEAFF. In nucleotides, the CDR3 is TGTGCCAGCAGCTTGGGAGGTATTGGCACTGAAGCTTTCTTT.

This clone appeared once. The chain carries TRBV13 and TRBJ2-2, with a tentative D call TRBD1 (5 bases). V gave up 1 base and J gave up 3 bases, with 9 bases separating them. Germline-derived CDR1 and CDR2 are PRHDT and FYEKMQ (reference sequence). The CDR3 covers 15 residues. The CDR3 DNA follows: TGTGCCAGCAGCTTAGCAGGGTTTCACACCGGGGAGCTGTTTTTT. This encodes CASSLAGFHTGELFF.

V is TRBV9 and J is TRBJ2-5; 10 nucleotides align to TRBD1. The CDR3 length is 17 residues. Germline-derived CDR1 and CDR2 are SGDLS and YYNGEE. V was pared by 3 bases and J by 5 bases, with 13 bases of the junction left unmatched. CDR3 sequence (DNA): TGTGCCAGCAGCGGGAGAAGGGACAGGGGCCCACGGGAGACCCAGTACTTC. The encoded protein is CASSGRRDRGPRETQYF.